This T cell receptor beta chain was captured in a study of blood T cell repertoires in COVID-19. The data were produced by immunoSEQ multiplex PCR, yet TCRdb's version contains in-frame clones alone and is incomplete. The repertoire holds 300,000 to 350,000 clones, over 90% seen once, with roughly 3.9% in the top ten. In its sample, this clone was seen once. Trimming cost V 1 base and J 5 bases; bases outside gene matches: 5. The CDR3 consists of 15 residues. Germline V CDR1 and CDR2: LNHNV, YYDKDF (reference sequence). Everyone who took part was about 18 to 89 years old, and they came from about 25 US areas.

V and J are TRBV15 and TRBJ1-2; 9 positions agree with TRBD1. Sequencing was carried out using PBMCs or T cells enriched from blood (not recorded which). The clonotype was recovered from a woman in her twenties or thirties who had been exposed to COVID-19. CDR3 protein: CATSRGQTGGYGYTF. The CDR3 DNA is TGTGCCACCAGCAGAGGTCAGACAGGGGGGTATGGCTACACCTTC. Variable domain in full (rest from reference TRBV15 and TRBJ1-2): DAMVIQNPRYQVTQFGKPVTLSCSQTLNHNVMYWYQQKSSQAPKLLFHYYDKDFNNEADTPDNFQSRRPNTSFCFLDIRSPGLGDTAMYLCATSRGQTGGYGYTFGSGTRLTVV.